This TCR beta chain came from a study of T cells after yellow fever vaccination. Study information: Preparation used SMART-Seq v4 Ultra Low Input for the low-cell-number fractions. General observations from the study: Most primary-vaccination clones recurred post-booster (around 97% CD4, roughly 91% CD8).

The V end lost 1 base, the J end lost 4 bases, and 20 bases lay between the germline ends. CDR1 and CDR2 from the germline V gene are LGHNA and YNFKEQ. The CDR3 length is 18 residues. A single record per CDR3 protein comes from TCRdb applying MiXCR to the 5' RACE reads. This table has under 600,000 distinct CDR3 sequences, roughly 14% appearing once. This clonotype came up many times. Its cognate antigen is unknown. The clonotype originates from a young man who received the YFV17D yellow fever vaccine. Source: PBMCs, taken on the day of the yellow fever booster vaccination. The V call is TRBV4-2, the J call TRBJ1-5; tentatively, D is TRBD1 (5 bases). The CDR3 here is CASSQGVDSPAGNQPQHF. The CDR3 DNA reads as TGTGCCAGCAGCCAAGGGGTAGACTCACCCGCAGGGAATCAGCCCCAGCATTTT.